This T cell receptor (beta chain) emerged from a study of immune characterization of retroperitoneal liposarcoma. Germline CDR1 and CDR2: MNHNY and SVGAGI (reference sequence). V was clipped by 6 bases and J by 10 bases; unmatched bases: 14. This CDR3 is built from 15 residues. By sample fraction, this clonotype is medium-sized (0.01 to 0.1%). TCRdb fed the PCR reads into MiXCR, producing one record per CDR3 protein. The repertoire holds around 12,000 distinct CDR3 sequences, with roughly 44% as singletons. This receptor was identified in a female donor with retroperitoneal liposarcoma. The source material was tumor tissue. The genes are TRBV6-6 and TRBJ2-1, with TRBD2 identical over 8 bases. CDR3 region: CASSSTSGASYEQFF. The CDR3 DNA reads as TGTGCCAGCAGCTCTACTAGCGGAGCCTCCTACGAGCAGTTCTTC.